These 3 T cell receptor beta chains came from one sample sequenced in a study of blood T cell repertoires in COVID-19 (dated by TCRdb to about 2020). The receptor library was made with the immunoSEQ multiplex PCR assay. This immuneACCESS table, as held by TCRdb, lists in-frame sequences with V and J called but not all clones. Of the missing ones, under half trace to an unresolved V gene in checked studies; the others have no known cause. The sample has around 70,000 clones on record, around 75% of them singletons. The top ten hold about 21% of the sample. Sequenced: peripheral blood. Receptors were obtained from a man between 65 and 80 years old with acute or convalescent COVID-19.

The J gene is TRBJ2-7, the V gene TRBV27, with TRBD2 identical over 14 bases. J lost 6 bases, V lost 9 bases, and 7 bases had no gene match. Germline V lookup: CDR1 MNHEY, CDR2 SMNVEV (reference sequence). The CDR3 loop spans 14 amino acids. CDR3 nucleotides: TGTGCCAGTGGACTAGCGGGAGGTCTTGGCGAGCAGTACTTC. Translated, it gives CASGLAGGLGEQYF.

The chain recombines TRBV7-2 with TRBJ1-1; D unresolved. This CDR3 spans 13 amino acids. The V gene lost 5 bases and the J gene lost 4 bases, with 11 bases spanning the gap. CDR1 and CDR2 from the germline V gene are SGHTA and FQGNSA. The CDR3 reads CASSPRRGTEAFF. The CDR3 DNA is TGTGCCAGCAGCCCACGGCGAGGCACTGAAGCTTTCTTT.

The chain carries TRBV5-6 and TRBJ1-6, with 8 bases matching TRBD1. In germline, CDR1 is SGHDT, CDR2 YYEEEE. The ends lost 2 bases at V and 10 bases at J; junction bases unmatched: 5. The CDR3 length is 14 residues. CDR3 sequence (DNA): TGTGCCAGCAGCTTCCGGGACAGGTACTCACCCCTCCACTTT. Amino acids: CASSFRDRYSPLHF.